The 10 T cell receptor beta chains presented below share a single source sample, sequenced in a study of cytomegalovirus exposure and HLA in healthy donors. TCRdb's copy holds only in-frame clones and misses some; the assay was immunoSEQ multiplex PCR. The table shows roughly 60,000 clones, with about 95% occurring only once. The specimen was PBMCs. These receptors all come from a woman in her late teens or twenties in good health and CMV-seropositive.

In DNA form, the CDR3 reads TGTGCCAGCAGTTGGGGGACTAGCGGAGTCTTTTTATACAATGAGCAGTTCTTC. Amino acid sequence: CASSWGTSGVFLYNEQFF. V is TRBV27 and J is TRBJ2-1; 11 bases agree with TRBD2. The junction had 12 bases not matched to a gene; V was cut back by 4 bases and J by 4 bases. Per germline, CDR1 MNHEY and CDR2 SMNVEV (reference sequence). The CDR3 is 18 residues long.

The rearrangement joins TRBV6-5 to TRBJ2-7, with D hard to call. The ends were cut back, 0 bases at V and 0 bases at J, with 6 bases in the middle. Per the germline V gene, CDR1 is MNHEY and CDR2 is SVGAGI. This CDR3 is 14 amino acids long. CDR3 loop: CASSYSSGSYEQYF. In DNA, the CDR3 is TGTGCCAGCAGTTACTCGTCAGGCTCCTACGAGCAGTACTTC.

CDR3 region: CASSPSTGGNSPLHF. In DNA, the CDR3 is TGTGCCAGCAGTCCCTCGACAGGGGGAAATTCACCCCTCCACTTT. V and J are TRBV28 and TRBJ1-6, with 9 positions matching TRBD1. Germline V gene lookup returns CDR1 MDHEN and CDR2 SYDVKM. The ends lost 5 bases at V and 7 bases at J; junction bases unmatched: 6. The CDR3 is 15 residues long.

The genes are TRBV30 and TRBJ2-5, with D perhaps TRBD2 (5 bases). The CDR3 is made up of 15 amino acids. Germline CDR1 and CDR2: GTSNPN and SVGIG (reference sequence). Trimming left V 2 bases short and J 2 bases short, with 15 bases between. CDR3 nucleotides: TGTGCCTGGAGTTGGCTAGCCGCCGCACAAGAGACCCAGTACTTC. Its translation is CAWSWLAAAQETQYF. The whole variable domain, filled in from reference TRBV30 and TRBJ2-5, reads SQTIHQWPATLVQPVGSPLSLECTVEGTSNPNLYWYRQAAGRGLQLLFYSVGIGQISSEVPQNLSASRPQDRQFILSSKKLLLSDSGFYLCAWSWLAAAQETQYFGPGTRLLVL.

The gene calls are TRBV28 and TRBJ1-5; possibly TRBD1 for D (6 bases). The CDR3 covers 16 residues. Trimming cost V 4 bases and J 6 bases, with 19 bases left between them. The germline gives CDR1 MDHEN, CDR2 SYDVKM. CDR3 loop: CASSSPLAGDGQPQHF. The CDR3 DNA reads TGTGCCAGCAGTTCTCCCTTGGCAGGGGACGGTCAGCCCCAGCATTTT.

This chain uses TRBV25-1 with TRBJ1-6; possibly TRBD1 for D (6 bases). Germline V gives CDR1 MGHDK, CDR2 SYGVNS. Trimming took 3 bases from V and 3 from J, leaving 12 bases between them. This CDR3 has 16 residues. In DNA, the CDR3 is TGTGCCAGCAGTGATGAGGGCAGGGGCTATAATTCACCCCTCCACTTT. It yields the protein CASSDEGRGYNSPLHF.

The rearrangement joins TRBV2 to TRBJ2-7, with D possibly TRBD2 on 6 matching bases. V lost 2 bases, J lost 2 bases, and 10 bases lay in between. CDR1 is SNHLY, CDR2 FYNNEI, per germline. This CDR3 is built from 14 residues. Here the CDR3 DNA reads TGTGCCAGCAGTGAACTGACGGGGGCCTACGAGCAGTACTTC. Its translation is CASSELTGAYEQYF.

The chain links TRBV7-9 to TRBJ2-5; D perhaps matches TRBD1 (6 bases). V was clipped by 5 bases and J by 3 bases, with 13 bases between them. This CDR3 is built from 14 residues. Germline assignment: CDR1 SEHNR and CDR2 FQNEAQ (reference sequence). In DNA, the CDR3 is TGTGCCAGCAGCCAACAGGGTCTAAAAGAGACCCAGTACTTC. As protein: CASSQQGLKETQYF.

This clone has only one observation. In nucleotides, the CDR3 is TGTGCCAGCAGTTTTACTAGGCCCGGGGAGCTGTTTTTT. Translation gives CASSFTRPGELFF. The rearrangement joins TRBV27 to TRBJ2-2, with D perhaps TRBD2 (5 bases). Germline values: CDR1 MNHEY, CDR2 SMNVEV (reference sequence). V gave up 3 bases and J gave up 6 bases, with 8 bases separating them. The CDR3 is 13 amino acids.

This chain links TRBV5-4 with TRBJ1-4, with 10 bases fitting TRBD1. Germline V gene sequence: CDR1 SGHNT, CDR2 YYREEE (reference sequence). J gave up 8 bases and V 1 base, and 5 bases lay outside the gene matches. The CDR3 runs 15 residues. The CDR3 coding sequence is TGTGCCAGCAGCTTGTCGGGACAGGGGCGGGAAAAACTGTTTTTT. Its translation: CASSLSGQGREKLFF.